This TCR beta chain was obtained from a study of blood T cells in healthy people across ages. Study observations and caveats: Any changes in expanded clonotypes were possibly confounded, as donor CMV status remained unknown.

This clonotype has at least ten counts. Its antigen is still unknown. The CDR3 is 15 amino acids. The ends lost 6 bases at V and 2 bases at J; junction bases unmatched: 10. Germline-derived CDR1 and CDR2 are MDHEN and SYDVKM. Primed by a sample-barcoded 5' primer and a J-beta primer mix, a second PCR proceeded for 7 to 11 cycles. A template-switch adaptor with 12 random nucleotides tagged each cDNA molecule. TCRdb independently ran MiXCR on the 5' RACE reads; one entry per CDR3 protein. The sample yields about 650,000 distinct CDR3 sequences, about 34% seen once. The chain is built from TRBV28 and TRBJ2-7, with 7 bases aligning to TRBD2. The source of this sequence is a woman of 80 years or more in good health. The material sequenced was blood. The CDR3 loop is CASSYLGGTTYEQYF. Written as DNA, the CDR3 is TGTGCCAGCAGCTACCTCGGGGGGACTACCTACGAGCAGTACTTC. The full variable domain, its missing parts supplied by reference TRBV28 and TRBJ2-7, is DVKVTQSSRYLVKRTGEKVFLECVQDMDHENMFWYRQDPGLGLRLIYFSYDVKMKEKGDIPEGYSVSREKKERFSLILESASTNQTSMYLCASSYLGGTTYEQYFGPGTRLTVT.